The 8 T cell receptor beta chains reported below all come from one sample, sequenced in a study of blood T cell repertoires in COVID-19. TCRdb's copy holds only in-frame clones and misses some; the assay was immunoSEQ multiplex PCR. The sample includes about 300,000 clones, 75% to 90% of them seen just once. The sequenced material came from peripheral blood. The receptors shown here come from a woman aged 50 to 65 with COVID-19, enrolled during active disease.

The chain is built from TRBV7-6 and TRBJ1-5, with a possible D match to TRBD1 (6 bases). CDR1 is SGHVS, CDR2 FNYEAQ, per germline. The CDR3 spans 14 residues. V was pared by 5 bases and J by 4 bases, with 12 bases between. In DNA, the CDR3 is TGTGCCAGCAGCCCAGAACAGGGAAATCAGCCCCAGCATTTT. Amino acids: CASSPEQGNQPQHF.

The chain is built from TRBV20-1 and TRBJ2-5, with 10 bases identical to TRBD2. The trim removed 3 bases at V and 9 bases at J, leaving 13 bases unmatched. There are 15 residues in the CDR3. Germline V CDR1 and CDR2: DFQATT, SNEGSKA (reference sequence). The CDR3 DNA is TGCAGTGCTAGTCCCAGCGGGAGGGCTAAGAGACCCCAGTACTTC. Its protein product is CSASPSGRAKRPQYF.

The chain has TRBV23-1 and TRBJ2-7; 10 nucleotides align to TRBD2. TRBV23-1 qualifies as an ORF whose function is uncertain. Unmatched junction bases numbered 14, after V lost 0 bases and J lost 0 bases. CDR3 length: 20 residues. CDR3 protein: CASSQSGDPSGRVGSYEQYF. CDR3 in DNA: TGCGCCAGCAGTCAATCAGGGGATCCTAGCGGGAGAGTGGGCTCCTACGAGCAGTACTTC.

The chain has TRBV19 and TRBJ1-1; no firm D call. With 5 bases removed from V and 4 bases from J, the gap between germline ends came to 11 bases. Looked up from germline, CDR1 is LNHDA and CDR2 is SQIVND (reference sequence). The CDR3 consists of 13 residues. CDR3 coding DNA: TGTGCCAGTAGTCCAGGTAGAAGCACTGAAGCTTTCTTT. It encodes CASSPGRSTEAFF.

The gene calls are TRBV19 and TRBJ2-1; 9 bases agree with TRBD1. This CDR3 region has 15 residues. From germline, CDR1 is LNHDA and CDR2 SQIVND (reference sequence). J gave up 8 bases and V 5 bases, and 10 bases lay outside the gene matches. As DNA, the CDR3 is TGTGCCAGTAGTTGGGGACAGGGCGGATTCTATGAGCAGTTCTTC. Translation: CASSWGQGGFYEQFF.

The rearrangement links TRBV27 to TRBJ2-2; tentative D call: TRBD2 (6 bases). CDR3 length equals 17 residues. Trimming took off 1 base at V and 0 bases at J, with 12 bases between the two ends. Per the germline V gene, CDR1 is MNHEY and CDR2 is SMNVEV (reference sequence). For the CDR3, the DNA is TGTGCCAGCAGTTTATACCCGGGACTCGCGAACACCGGGGAGCTGTTTTTT. This gives the protein CASSLYPGLANTGELFF.

The J gene is TRBJ2-7, the V gene TRBV10-2; a possible D gene is TRBD1 (6 bases). Trimming took off 7 bases at V and 5 bases at J, with 15 bases between the two ends. Germline values: CDR1 WSHSY, CDR2 SAAADI. The CDR3 loop spans 13 amino acids. CDR3 in DNA: TGCGCCAGCAACAACCGGGACACTCACGAGCAGTACTTC. Translated, it gives CASNNRDTHEQYF.

This chain joins TRBV7-2 and TRBJ1-6; D remains unclear. The CDR3 totals 16 residues. CDR1 is SGHTA and CDR2 is FQGNSA in the germline V gene. V was cut by 0 bases and J by 0 bases, with 6 bases left in between. The CDR3 DNA reads TGTGCCAGCAGCTTAGCGCCTAGCTCCTATAATTCACCCCTCCACTTT. Residues: CASSLAPSSYNSPLHF.